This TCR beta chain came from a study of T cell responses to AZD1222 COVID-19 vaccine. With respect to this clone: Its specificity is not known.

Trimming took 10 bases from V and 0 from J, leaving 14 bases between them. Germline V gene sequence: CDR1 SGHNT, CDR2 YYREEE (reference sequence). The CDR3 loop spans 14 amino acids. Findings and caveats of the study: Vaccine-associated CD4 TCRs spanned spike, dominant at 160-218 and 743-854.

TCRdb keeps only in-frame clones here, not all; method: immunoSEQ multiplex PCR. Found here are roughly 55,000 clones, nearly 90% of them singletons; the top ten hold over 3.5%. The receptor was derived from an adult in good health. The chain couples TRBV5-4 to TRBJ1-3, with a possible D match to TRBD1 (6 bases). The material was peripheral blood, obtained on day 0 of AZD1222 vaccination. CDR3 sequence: CAWGGLHSGNTIYF. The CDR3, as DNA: TGTGCCTGGGGGGGGCTGCACTCTGGAAACACCATATATTTT. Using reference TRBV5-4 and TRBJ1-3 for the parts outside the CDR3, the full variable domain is ETGVTQSPTHLIKTRGQQVTLRCSSQSGHNTVSWYQQALGQGPQFIFQYYREEENGRGNFPPRFSGLQFPNYSSELNVNALELDDSALYLCAWGGLHSGNTIYFGEGSWLTVV.